This T cell receptor (beta chain) emerged from a study of blood T cell repertoires in COVID-19. V was clipped by 3 bases and J by 5 bases, with 7 bases between them. The CDR3 has 13 residues. Germline V gives CDR1 SGHTA, CDR2 FQGTGA. The data were produced by immunoSEQ multiplex PCR, yet TCRdb's version contains in-frame clones alone and is incomplete. This table has over 60,000 clones, roughly 88% appearing once. This receptor was obtained from a man aged 50-60 years with COVID-19, enrolled during active disease. This chain connects TRBV7-3 to TRBJ2-2; a weak D match, TRBD2 (5 bases). Material: peripheral blood. CDR3 nucleotide sequence: TGTGCCAGCAGCTTGGGGAGAACCGGGGAGCTGTTTTTT. This gives the protein CASSLGRTGELFF. The full variable domain, with the rest looked up from reference TRBV7-3 and TRBJ2-2, is GAGVSQTPSNKVTEKGKYVELRCDPISGHTALYWYRQSLGQGPEFLIYFQGTGAADDSGLPNDRFFAVRPEGSVSTLKIQRTERGDSAVYLCASSLGRTGELFFGEGSRLTVL.